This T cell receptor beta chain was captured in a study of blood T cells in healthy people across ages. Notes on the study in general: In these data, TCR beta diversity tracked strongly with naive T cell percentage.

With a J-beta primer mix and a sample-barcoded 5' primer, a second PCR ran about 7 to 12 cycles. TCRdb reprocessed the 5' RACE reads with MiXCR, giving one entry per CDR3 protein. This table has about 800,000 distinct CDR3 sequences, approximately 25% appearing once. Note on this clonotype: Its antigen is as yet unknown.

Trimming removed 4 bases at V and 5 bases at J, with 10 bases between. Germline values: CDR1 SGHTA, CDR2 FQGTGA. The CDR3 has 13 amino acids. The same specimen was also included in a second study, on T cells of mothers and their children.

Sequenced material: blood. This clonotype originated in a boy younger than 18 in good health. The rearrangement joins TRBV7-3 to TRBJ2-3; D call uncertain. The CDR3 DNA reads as TGTGCCAGCAGCTCAATCGATGGAGATACGCAGTATTTT. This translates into CASSSIDGDTQYF.